The next 21 T cell receptor beta chains were all read from a single sample in a study of shared clonotypes between healthy human individuals (dated by TCRdb to 2020 to 2021). The library was made by the immunoSEQ multiplex PCR assay. TCRdb's version of the immuneACCESS table is confined to in-frame rearrangements and falls short of the full clone set. An unresolved V gene accounts for under half of the shortfall where checked; the remainder is of unknown origin. The sample profile shows about 2.2 million clones; 85% to 95% of them were found once. The biggest ten clones account for 1.5% to 2% of the sample. CD8 naive samples were CD45RO-negative cells positively selected for CCR7, giving a CD45RA+CCR7+ population that excluded TemRA cells. The sample taken for sequencing was naive CD8+ T cells from PBMCs. The intended sense of this specimen's cell subset or site label: CD45RA+CCR7+. Receptors were obtained from a young man in good health. Some clones in this sample may be carry-over from other donors' samples.

CDR3 DNA: TGTGCCAGCAGCTTACAGGGCTCTGGGGCCAACGTCCTGACTTTC. Translating gives CASSLQGSGANVLTF. The rearrangement joins TRBV5-6 to TRBJ2-6; weak D call: TRBD1 (6 bases). The CDR3 loop spans 15 amino acids. Trimming pared 2 bases from V and 0 bases from J, leaving 6 bases between. Germline-derived CDR1 and CDR2 are SGHDT and YYEEEE. Full variable domain (rest looked up from reference TRBV5-6 and TRBJ2-6): DAGVTQSPTHLIKTRGQQVTLRCSPKSGHDTVSWYQQALGQGPQFIFQYYEEEERQRGNFPDRFSGHQFPNYSSELNVNALLLGDSALYLCASSLQGSGANVLTFGAGSRLTVL.

This chain connects TRBV7-9 to TRBJ2-7; 7 bases map to TRBD1. Germline V gene sequence: CDR1 SEHNR, CDR2 FQNEAQ (reference sequence). With 10 bases clipped from V and 7 bases from J, the junction kept 10 bases outside the gene matches. The CDR3 is 12 amino acids. CDR3 loop: CATHRGMGEQYF. CDR3 sequence (DNA): TGTGCCACTCACAGGGGTATGGGAGAGCAGTACTTC.

Comment on this clone: The sample has other DNA sequences that encode this CDR3 too. The chain employs TRBV27 and TRBJ2-5; D call uncertain. Trimming pared 5 bases from V and 5 bases from J, leaving 9 bases between. The CDR3 sequence is 12 residues long. Germline values: CDR1 MNHEY, CDR2 SMNVEV (reference sequence). In nucleotides, the CDR3 is TGTGCCAGCAGTACGGGTGGGGAGACCCAGTACTTC. Residues: CASSTGGETQYF.

The rearrangement uses TRBV27 and TRBJ1-1; TRBD1 matches at 9 bases. With 5 bases clipped from V and 1 base from J, the junction kept 8 bases outside the gene matches. The CDR3 contains 16 residues. The germline V gene has CDR1 MNHEY and CDR2 SMNVEV (reference sequence). The CDR3 region is CASSLLGQGKNTEAFF. In nucleotides, the CDR3 is TGTGCCAGCAGTCTTCTGGGACAGGGTAAGAACACTGAAGCTTTCTTT.

The chain employs TRBV19 and TRBJ2-7; D is possibly TRBD1 or TRBD2 (5 bases each). Trimming removed 6 bases at V and 5 bases at J, with 14 bases between. The CDR3 loop spans 13 amino acids. CDR1 is LNHDA and CDR2 is SQIVND in the germline V gene (reference sequence). CDR3 amino acids: CASRGPGGNEQYF. The CDR3 DNA reads TGTGCCAGTAGGGGACCGGGCGGTAACGAGCAGTACTTC.

The rearrangement links TRBV7-3 to TRBJ2-7; 10 nucleotides line up with TRBD1. The trim removed 5 bases at V and 2 bases at J, leaving 6 bases unmatched. This CDR3 is built from 15 residues. Germline-derived CDR1 and CDR2 are SGHTA and FQGTGA. CDR3 sequence: CASSAYGTGAYEQYF. As DNA, the CDR3 is TGTGCCAGCAGCGCTTACGGGACAGGGGCCTACGAGCAGTACTTC.

The chain has TRBV27 and TRBJ2-1, with 10 bases aligning to TRBD2. CDR3 size: 14 residues. With V trimmed by 0 bases and J by 9 bases, 2 bases remained unmatched. Germline-derived CDR1 and CDR2 are MNHEY and SMNVEV (reference sequence). CDR3 region: CASSLSGLAFEQFF. The CDR3 nucleotides are TGTGCCAGCAGTTTATCGGGACTAGCGTTTGAGCAGTTCTTC.

The chain uses TRBV13 and TRBJ1-1; maybe TRBD1 (5 bases). This CDR3 is 13 amino acids long. In germline, CDR1 is PRHDT, CDR2 FYEKMQ (reference sequence). V shed 5 bases and J shed 0 bases, with 7 bases lying between them. CDR3 in DNA: TGTGCCAGCAGCGAGGGGATGAACACTGAAGCTTTCTTT. It specifies CASSEGMNTEAFF.

The rearrangement uses TRBV25-1 and TRBJ2-7; possibly TRBD1 for D (6 bases). Germline V gene lookup returns CDR1 MGHDK and CDR2 SYGVNS. Trimming took off 4 bases at V and 0 bases at J, with 22 bases between the two ends. This CDR3 has 18 residues. The CDR3 region has the DNA TGTGCCAGCAGTGTTCTTCGGGTGAGACAGGCGAACTCCTACGAGCAGTACTTC. Residues: CASSVLRVRQANSYEQYF.

J is TRBJ2-1 and V is TRBV4-1; maybe TRBD1 (5 bases). Trimming stripped 4 bases from V and 5 bases from J, with 15 bases between. The CDR3 length is 15 residues. Germline V gene lookup returns CDR1 MGHRA and CDR2 YSYEKL. For the CDR3, the DNA is TGCGCCAGCAGCCCCAGGGAAGGGGTCCACAATGAGCAGTTCTTC. Its translation is CASSPREGVHNEQFF.

The chain links TRBV7-9 to TRBJ1-2; D might be TRBD1 (6 bases). Germline lookup yields CDR1 SEHNR and CDR2 FQNEAQ (reference sequence). The germline V and J ends were trimmed by 4 bases and 1 base, with 16 bases remaining between them. The CDR3 totals 16 residues. The CDR3 sequence: CASSSPETGLNYGYTF. The CDR3 DNA is TGTGCCAGCAGCTCCCCGGAGACAGGACTTAACTATGGCTACACCTTC.

J is TRBJ2-2 and V is TRBV29-1, with D perhaps matching TRBD1 or TRBD2 (5 bases each). Germline assignment: CDR1 SQVTM and CDR2 ANQGSEA. The CDR3 is 14 residues long. Trimming removed 5 bases at V and 1 base at J, with 11 bases between. CDR3 nucleotides: TGCAGCGTTTATGGGGGTCGGAACACCGGGGAGCTGTTTTTT. As protein: CSVYGGRNTGELFF.

The chain couples TRBV5-8 to TRBJ2-7; 11 bases align to TRBD1. Germline CDR1 SGHTS, CDR2 YDEGEE. Trimming cost V 2 bases and J 7 bases; bases outside gene matches: 8. The CDR3 contains 15 residues. CDR3 in amino acids: CASSFRTGGTWEQYF. The CDR3 DNA reads as TGTGCCAGCAGCTTCAGGACAGGGGGCACTTGGGAGCAGTACTTC.

This rearrangement joins TRBV27 to TRBJ2-1, with D perhaps TRBD2 (8 bases). This CDR3 is 17 amino acids long. V was shortened by 5 bases and J by 8 bases, with 25 bases between the two germline ends. The germline CDR1 and CDR2 sequences are MNHEY and SMNVEV (reference sequence). The CDR3 DNA follows: TGTGCCAGCAGTCCCCAACCCGTCGGGAGGGGGCTTTATGAGCAGTTCTTC. It codes for CASSPQPVGRGLYEQFF.

The chain uses TRBV27 and TRBJ2-7, with 8 bases matching TRBD2. Germline CDR1 is MNHEY and CDR2 is SMNVEV (reference sequence). The CDR3 totals 15 residues. Unmatched junction bases numbered 11, after V lost 7 bases and J lost 3 bases. The DNA for the CDR3 is TGTGCCAGCACCTCTCTAGGTCTAGCGGGCTACGAGCAGTACTTC. Encoded protein: CASTSLGLAGYEQYF.

The chain links TRBV19 to TRBJ2-4; D not resolved. Germline V gives CDR1 LNHDA, CDR2 SQIVND (reference sequence). V shed 1 base and J shed 0 bases, with 13 bases lying between them. The CDR3 covers 17 residues. The CDR3 coding sequence is TGTGCCAGTAGTATAGGTCGTGAAGCCCTAGCCAAAAACATTCAGTACTTC. It encodes CASSIGREALAKNIQYF.

This chain connects TRBV27 to TRBJ2-1, with a possible D match to TRBD1 (5 bases). V lost 7 bases and J lost 8, with 18 bases in between. The germline V gene encodes CDR1 MNHEY and CDR2 SMNVEV (reference sequence). The CDR3 has 14 residues. The CDR3 region is CASKDSLMNDEQFF. CDR3 in DNA: TGTGCCAGCAAAGACAGCCTTATGAACGATGAGCAGTTCTTC.

Only one count was recorded for this clone. V and J are TRBV7-8 and TRBJ2-7; 9 bases match TRBD1. Germline CDR1 and CDR2: SGHVS and FQNEAQ. This CDR3 region has 15 residues. The V segment lost 5 bases and the J segment 5 bases; nucleotides outside the gene matches: 10. This CDR3 is CASSLGTGTKDEQYF. The CDR3 bases are TGTGCCAGCAGCCTCGGGACAGGGACGAAGGACGAGCAGTACTTC.

The J gene is TRBJ2-3, the V gene TRBV5-5; D is possibly TRBD1 or TRBD2 (5 bases each). The CDR3 length is 14 residues. V lost 5 bases, J lost 6 bases, and 16 bases lay in between. In germline, CDR1 is SGHKS, CDR2 YYEKEE (reference sequence). The chain's CDR3 is CASSVPGTEDTQYF. Here the CDR3 DNA reads TGTGCCAGCAGTGTGCCAGGGACCGAGGATACGCAGTATTTT. Drawing the rest from reference TRBV5-5 and TRBJ2-3, the complete variable domain is DAGVTQSPTHLIKTRGQQVTLRCSPISGHKSVSWYQQVLGQGPQFIFQYYEKEERGRGNFPDRFSARQFPNYSSELNVNALLLGDSALYLCASSVPGTEDTQYFGPGTRLTVL.

The chain joins TRBV30 to TRBJ2-3; D gene unclear. The CDR3 covers 15 residues. The germline V gene encodes CDR1 GTSNPN and CDR2 SVGIG (reference sequence). Trimming took off 3 bases at V and 6 bases at J, with 19 bases between the two ends. Here the CDR3 reads CAWSQKALVRDTQYF. Here the CDR3 DNA reads TGTGCCTGGAGCCAGAAGGCGCTAGTTAGGGATACGCAGTATTTT.

This clone was detected once. The V call is TRBV28, the J call TRBJ2-6; D unresolved. Germline CDR1 reads MDHEN; CDR2 reads SYDVKM. The CDR3 contains 18 residues. V was shortened by 2 bases and J by 1 base, with 15 bases between the two germline ends. The CDR3 sequence: CASSLRLPSGSGANVLTF. CDR3 DNA sequence: TGTGCCAGCAGTTTAAGACTTCCCTCCGGGTCTGGGGCCAACGTCCTGACTTTC.